Listed below are T cell receptor beta chains from one sample, sequenced in a study of control samples from healthy donors and cancer patients. Profiling relied on immunoSEQ multiplex PCR, and the TCRdb table lists in-frame clones only, not all of them. Of around 70,000 clones detected, 70% to 90% appear once; the ten largest clones hold over 2%. The source material was PBMCs. The receptors were gathered from a woman between 45 and 65 years old with head and neck cancer. CDR3s include the opening cysteine and the closing phenylalanine or tryptophan. A D gene is named only where the DNA matches it firmly. A clone size is listed for some rows: how often the clone was seen (once, few, many), or a class if it is expanded.

V gene	J gene	D gene	clone size	CDR3 protein	CDR3 DNA
TRBV7-9	TRBJ2-1	-	-	CASSLGGDEQFF	TGTGCCAGCAGCTTAGGTGGGGATGAGCAGTTCTTC
TRBV7-8	TRBJ1-5	-	-	CASSLAEGQPQHF	TGTGCCAGCAGCTTAGCGGAGGGCCAGCCCCAGCATTTT
TRBV10-3	TRBJ2-3	-	-	CAISETGTGTSTDTQYF	TGTGCCATCAGTGAGACAGGAACAGGGACTAGCACAGATACGCAGTATTTT
TRBV6-5	TRBJ2-3	-	-	CASSYWQGIAADTQYF	TGTGCCAGCAGTTACTGGCAGGGTATTGCGGCGGATACGCAGTATTTT
TRBV7-9	TRBJ2-1	-	-	CASSLGRGGFF	TGTGCCAGCAGCTTAGGTCGCGGTGGGTTCTTC
TRBV10-2	TRBJ1-1	-	-	CASSESGGASIPNTEAFF	TGCGCCAGCAGTGAGTCGGGGGGCGCCTCTATTCCGAACACTGAAGCTTTCTTT
TRBV13	TRBJ2-1	TRBD2	-	CASGTSGSNEQFF	TGTGCCAGCGGGACTAGCGGGAGCAATGAGCAGTTCTTC
TRBV5-5	TRBJ2-2	TRBD1	-	CASSHQQGAGELFF	TGTGCCAGCAGCCATCAACAGGGGGCCGGGGAGCTGTTTTTT
TRBV19	TRBJ1-2	TRBD1	-	CASSTSGTGGNYGYTF	TGTGCCAGTAGTACTTCCGGGACAGGGGGAAACTATGGCTACACTTTC
TRBV27	TRBJ1-6	TRBD1	-	CASSLGDRGSPLHF	TGTGCCAGCAGTTTGGGGGACAGGGGTTCACCCCTCCACTTT
TRBV5-1	TRBJ1-6	TRBD1	once	CASSSGQIFHGSSPLHF	TGCGCCAGCAGCTCGGGACAGATCTTCCATGGAAGTTCACCCCTCCACTTT
TRBV5-1	TRBJ2-2	TRBD2	-	CASSSLAGGFNTGELFF	TGCGCCAGCAGTTCCCTAGCGGGGGGCTTTAACACCGGGGAGCTGTTTTTT
TRBV5-6	TRBJ2-1	-	-	CASSLDYPSYNEQFF	TGTGCCAGCAGCTTGGACTACCCTTCCTACAATGAGCAGTTCTTC
TRBV4-2	TRBJ1-3	-	-	CASSQDRQGISGNTIYF	TGTGCCAGCAGCCAAGATAGGCAGGGGATCTCTGGAAACACCATATATTTT
TRBV20-1	TRBJ2-5	TRBD1	-	CSASLLPGQGAETQYF	TGCAGTGCTAGTCTTCTCCCGGGACAGGGGGCAGAGACCCAGTACTTC
TRBV25-1	TRBJ1-2	-	once	CASSSKRVGGYTF	TGTGCCAGCTCTAGTAAGAGGGTAGGTGGCTACACCTTC
TRBV13	TRBJ1-2	-	-	CASSFIQDYGYTF	TGTGCCAGCAGCTTTATACAGGACTATGGCTACACCTTC
TRBV7-2	TRBJ1-4	-	-	CASSLDRAGEKLFF	TGTGCCAGCAGCTTAGATAGGGCCGGTGAAAAACTGTTTTTT
TRBV5-1	TRBJ2-3	TRBD2	-	CASSFGTSRTDTQYF	TGCGCCAGCAGCTTCGGGACTAGCCGCACAGATACGCAGTATTTT
TRBV28	TRBJ1-5	TRBD1	once	CASSLWTGYNQPQHF	TGTGCCAGCAGTTTATGGACAGGGTATAATCAGCCCCAGCATTTT
TRBV11-2	TRBJ1-2	-	-	CASRGSGVLGYGYTF	TGTGCCAGCAGGGGTTCAGGGGTCTTGGGTTATGGCTACACCTTC
TRBV7-3	TRBJ2-7	TRBD1	few	CASSLIIISGGGYEQYF	TGTGCCAGCAGCTTAATCATAATCTCAGGGGGCGGGTACGAGCAGTACTTC
TRBV28	TRBJ2-7	TRBD1	-	CASSPWTGGTYEQYF	TGTGCCAGCAGCCCCTGGACAGGGGGGACCTACGAGCAGTACTTC
TRBV2	TRBJ2-5	-	-	CASSEPGRETQYF	TGTGCCAGCAGTGAGCCAGGGCGGGAGACCCAGTACTTC
TRBV5-4	TRBJ2-7	-	-	CASSLKEGAREQYF	TGTGCCAGCAGCTTGAAGGAGGGGGCGAGAGAGCAGTACTTC
TRBV7-9	TRBJ2-7	-	-	CASSLGEGYEQYF	TGTGCCAGCAGCTTAGGCGAGGGATACGAGCAGTACTTC
TRBV6-5	TRBJ1-5	-	-	CASRGGGGNQPQHF	TGTGCCAGCAGGGGTGGAGGGGGGAATCAGCCCCAGCATTTT